Included here is one TCR beta chain sequence, with context. V was clipped by 7 bases and J by 1 base, with 13 bases between them. The CDR3 runs 15 residues. Per germline, CDR1 LNHDA and CDR2 SQIVND (reference sequence). Profiling relied on immunoSEQ multiplex PCR, and the TCRdb table lists in-frame clones only, not all of them. The sample carries 95,000 to 120,000 clones, 70% to 90% recorded once. These data originate in a study of T cell responses to AZD1222 COVID-19 vaccine. Overall study context: Pooled samples include second doses given at about 4 or 12 weeks.

This TCR derives from an adult in good health. The V call is TRBV19, the J call TRBJ2-2; D possibly corresponds to TRBD2 (5 bases). This sample comprised peripheral blood, obtained on day 0 of AZD1222 vaccination. The CDR3 DNA sequence: TGTGCCAGTACCAAGGGAGACGTGAACACCGGGGAGCTGTTTTTT. It translates to CASTKGDVNTGELFF. The variable domain in full, completed from reference TRBV19 and TRBJ2-2, reads DGGITQSPKYLFRKEGQNVTLSCEQNLNHDAMYWYRQDPGQGLRLIYYSQIVNDFQKGDIAEGYSVSREKKESFPLTVTSAQKNPTAFYLCASTKGDVNTGELFFGEGSRLTVL.